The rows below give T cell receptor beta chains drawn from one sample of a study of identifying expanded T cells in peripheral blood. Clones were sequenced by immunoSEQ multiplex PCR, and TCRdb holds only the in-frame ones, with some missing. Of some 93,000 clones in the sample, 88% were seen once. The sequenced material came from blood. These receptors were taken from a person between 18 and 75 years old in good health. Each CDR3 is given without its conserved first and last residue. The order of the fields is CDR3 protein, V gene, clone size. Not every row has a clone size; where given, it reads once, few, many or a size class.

cdr3_aa: AIRKDRVLAGGQSTDTQY; v_call: TRBV10-3; clone_size: .
cdr3_aa: ASSSRWTGLYEQY; v_call: TRBV6-6; clone_size: .
cdr3_aa: ASSPGGAGNQPQH; v_call: TRBV11-1; clone_size: .
cdr3_aa: ASSYQGGGANVLT; v_call: TRBV6-5; clone_size: .
cdr3_aa: SARDKRIAF; v_call: TRBV20-1; clone_size: .
cdr3_aa: ASRGDRIYGYT; v_call: TRBV6-5; clone_size: once
cdr3_aa: ASSFGTGTAGANVLT; v_call: TRBV7-2; clone_size: .
cdr3_aa: ASRAGRNNEKLF; v_call: TRBV6-6; clone_size: once
cdr3_aa: ASSQAITSGRAYEQY; v_call: TRBV4-1; clone_size: .
cdr3_aa: ASSPRDRYYNEQF; v_call: TRBV5-1; clone_size: .
cdr3_aa: ASSLGQGGEKLF; v_call: TRBV7-2; clone_size: .
cdr3_aa: AISEGAGVNTEAF; v_call: TRBV10-3; clone_size: .
cdr3_aa: ASSVGGAPDTQY; v_call: TRBV25-1; clone_size: .
cdr3_aa: ASSRRTGGTSGELF; v_call: TRBV19; clone_size: .
cdr3_aa: ASSLGSAGNTIY; v_call: TRBV7-2; clone_size: .
cdr3_aa: ASRAGTDNYGYT; v_call: TRBV5-1; clone_size: once
cdr3_aa: ASSYSNTGELF; v_call: TRBV6-5; clone_size: .
cdr3_aa: ASSNLRDSYEQY; v_call: TRBV14; clone_size: few
cdr3_aa: ASRGDQGGITEAF; v_call: TRBV11-3; clone_size: .
cdr3_aa: ASSLVGGGTTEAF; v_call: TRBV11-2; clone_size: .
cdr3_aa: ASSEWGGDTEAF; v_call: TRBV4-1; clone_size: .
cdr3_aa: ASSYRDRGTYEQY; v_call: TRBV6-6; clone_size: .
cdr3_aa: ASSQDSRTGVHEQY; v_call: TRBV4-1; clone_size: .
cdr3_aa: ASSVLNRLPNYGYT; v_call: TRBV9; clone_size: .